The 13 T cell receptor beta chains reported below all come from one sample, sequenced in a study of blood T cells in healthy people across ages. Combining a sample-barcoded 5' primer with a J-beta primer mix, a second PCR ran for about 7 to 12 cycles. Using its own MiXCR run on the 5' RACE reads, TCRdb lists one record per CDR3 protein. In the table there are 550,000 to 800,000 distinct CDR3 sequences, approximately 21% of which are singletons. Sequences were obtained from blood. These receptors all stem from a man between 65 and 85 years old in good health.

This clonotype was observed a handful of times. DNA for the CDR3: TGTGCCAGCAGTCTGCAGGGGGCCGGCGGGGAGCTGTTTTTT. It encodes CASSLQGAGGELFF. The V gene is TRBV12-3 or TRBV12-4, the J gene TRBJ2-2, with 8 nucleotides matching TRBD1. The V gene end was trimmed by 5 bases and the J gene end by 7 bases; junction bases not matched to a gene: 6. This CDR3 comprises 14 residues.

The chain carries TRBV2 and TRBJ2-7, with D unclear. From germline, CDR1 is SNHLY and CDR2 FYNNEI. The CDR3 consists of 14 residues. Trimming left V 4 bases short and J 2 bases short, with 12 bases between. The CDR3 DNA sequence: TGTGCCAGCAGTGTTAAGAAGGTCGCCTACGAGCAGTACTTC. Protein sequence: CASSVKKVAYEQYF. The variable domain in full, completed from reference TRBV2 and TRBJ2-7, reads EPEVTQTPSHQVTQMGQEVILRCVPISNHLYFYWYRQILGQKVEFLVSFYNNEISEKSEIFDDQFSVERPDGSNFTLKIRSTKLEDSAMYFCASSVKKVAYEQYFGPGTRLTVT.

The rearrangement joins TRBV4-1 to TRBJ2-2, with a possible D match to TRBD2 (6 bases). The V end lost 6 bases, the J end lost 6 bases, and 17 bases lay between the germline ends. CDR3 length: 15 residues. From germline, CDR1 is MGHRA and CDR2 YSYEKL. For the CDR3, the DNA is TGCGCCAGCAGGCCCGGGAGTCGGGTCTCCGGGGAGCTGTTTTTT. Its translation: CASRPGSRVSGELFF.

This clonotype was recorded a few times. The chain employs TRBV19 and TRBJ2-3; 7 bases map to TRBD1. This CDR3 has 18 amino acids. Germline-derived CDR1 and CDR2 are LNHDA and SQIVND (reference sequence). With 2 bases clipped from V and 2 bases from J, the junction kept 13 bases outside the gene matches. The DNA of the CDR3 is TGTGCCAGTAGTATACCGGTGACAGGGAGCGCACACACAGATACGCAGTATTTT. Translation: CASSIPVTGSAHTDTQYF.

This clonotype was counted only a few times. This chain links TRBV28 with TRBJ1-5; 10 bases agree with TRBD1. V trimming: 6 bases; J trimming: 6 bases; junction bases outside the gene matches: 2. Germline lookup yields CDR1 MDHEN and CDR2 SYDVKM. The CDR3 has 13 amino acids. This CDR3 is CASRGQGGQPQHF. The CDR3, as DNA: TGTGCCAGCAGAGGACAGGGGGGTCAGCCCCAGCATTTT.

Only a few counts were recorded for this clonotype. This chain connects TRBV5-1 to TRBJ2-1, with 11 bases fitting TRBD1. With V trimmed by 4 bases and J by 4 bases, 4 bases remained unmatched. The CDR3 extends over 15 amino acids. Germline V gene sequence: CDR1 SGHRS, CDR2 YFSETQ. The CDR3 nucleotides are TGCGCCAGCAGCACGGGACAGGGGGTATACAATGAGCAGTTCTTC. It is translated as CASSTGQGVYNEQFF.

The chain carries TRBV27 and TRBJ1-2, with a weak D call TRBD1 (6 bases). V was clipped by 6 bases and J by 2 bases, with 13 bases between them. The length of the CDR3 is 14 residues. Germline CDR1 MNHEY, CDR2 SMNVEV (reference sequence). In DNA form, the CDR3 reads TGTGCCAGCAGCCCACAGGGCATCAACTATGGCTACACCTTC. This translates into CASSPQGINYGYTF.

In this sample, this clonotype turned up a few times. This chain connects TRBV27 to TRBJ2-7; a possible D gene is TRBD2 (5 bases). V was pared by 7 bases and J by 3 bases, with 16 bases between. This CDR3 comprises 14 residues. CDR1 is MNHEY and CDR2 is SMNVEV in the germline V gene (reference sequence). CDR3 loop: CASKARTGYYEQYF. The CDR3 nucleotides read TGTGCCAGCAAGGCAAGGACTGGGTACTACGAGCAGTACTTC.

This clonotype was seen only a few times. The chain recombines TRBV3-1 with TRBJ1-1; D gene uncertain. Germline V gene data show CDR1 as LGHDT and CDR2 as YNNKEL (reference sequence). The CDR3 covers 12 residues. Trimming removed 4 bases from V and 7 bases from J, with 10 bases in between. As DNA, the CDR3 is TGTGCCAGCAGCCTAGTCCCTGATGAAGCTTTCTTT. Protein product: CASSLVPDEAFF.

This clonotype was recorded many times. The chain is built from TRBV9 and TRBJ1-2; 7 bases align to TRBD1. The V segment lost 0 bases and the J segment 8 bases; nucleotides outside the gene matches: 7. Germline CDR1 and CDR2: SGDLS and YYNGEE. This CDR3 contains 14 residues. DNA for the CDR3: TGTGCCAGCAGCGTAGGGGGACAGCGGATCGGCTACACCTTC. Translating gives CASSVGGQRIGYTF.

This clonotype was found a few times. V gene TRBV5-1 combines with J gene TRBJ2-5; D unresolved. Germline values: CDR1 SGHRS, CDR2 YFSETQ. Trimming shortened V by 0 bases and J by 5 bases, and 11 bases separated the two germline ends. This CDR3 is 14 amino acids long. CDR3: CASSLVSGRETQYF. The CDR3 DNA reads TGCGCCAGCAGCTTGGTTTCCGGTAGGGAGACCCAGTACTTC.

This clonotype was seen a handful of times. The V gene is TRBV20-1, the J gene TRBJ2-3; 8 nucleotides line up with TRBD2. Trimming cost V 5 bases and J 6 bases; bases outside gene matches: 4. Germline V gives CDR1 DFQATT, CDR2 SNEGSKA (reference sequence). The CDR3 consists of 12 residues. The CDR3 nucleotides read TGCAGTGCTGAGCGGGGGAGTGATACGCAGTATTTT. Translating gives CSAERGSDTQYF.

The sample holds one count of this clonotype. The genes are TRBV7-2 and TRBJ2-1, with D perhaps TRBD2 (5 bases). Germline V gene data show CDR1 as SGHTA and CDR2 as FQGNSA. V lost 2 bases, J lost 14 bases, and 13 bases lay in between. The CDR3 is 12 residues long. The CDR3 coding sequence is TGTGCCAGCAGCTTAAGTTCGGAGAGGGAGTTCTTC. Protein: CASSLSSEREFF.